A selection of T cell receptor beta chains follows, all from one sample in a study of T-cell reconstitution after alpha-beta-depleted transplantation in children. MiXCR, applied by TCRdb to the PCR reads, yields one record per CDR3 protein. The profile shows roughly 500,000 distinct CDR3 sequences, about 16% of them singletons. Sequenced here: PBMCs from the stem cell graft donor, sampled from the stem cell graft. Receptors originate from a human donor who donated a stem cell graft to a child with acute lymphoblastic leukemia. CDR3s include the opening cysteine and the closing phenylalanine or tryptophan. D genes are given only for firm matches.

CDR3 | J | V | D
CASSLARRPSYNEQFF | TRBJ2-1 | TRBV13 | .
CASSVGYSGASTDTQYF | TRBJ2-3 | TRBV9 | TRBD2
CASSLLAGGASTDTQYF | TRBJ2-3 | TRBV12-3/TRBV12-4 | TRBD2
CASSPSGGLLTANVLTF | TRBJ2-6 | TRBV9 | TRBD2
CASSPLGLAGGQETQYF | TRBJ2-5 | TRBV7-2 | TRBD2
CASSPGLARNEQFF | TRBJ2-1 | TRBV10-1 | .
CSASISSSSYNEQFF | TRBJ2-1 | TRBV20-1 | .
CASSLDSYTEQFF | TRBJ2-1 | TRBV5-1 | .
CSATGTDNQPQHF | TRBJ1-5 | TRBV20-1 | .
CASSFGRAGYEQYF | TRBJ2-7 | TRBV12-3/TRBV12-4 | TRBD2
CASSLLPQEAQYF | TRBJ2-3 | TRBV5-1 | .
CASSLDLRGGYTF | TRBJ1-2 | TRBV7-9 | .
CASSPLGTSDEQYF | TRBJ2-7 | TRBV18 | TRBD2
CASKDGFTAEAFF | TRBJ1-1 | TRBV3-1 | .
CASSGDLQYNEQFF | TRBJ2-1 | TRBV5-1 | .
CASSLGVLAGGRNEQFF | TRBJ2-1 | TRBV7-3 | TRBD2
CASSSRSSYNEQFF | TRBJ2-1 | TRBV5-1 | .
CASSLGPRRLHTKDTQYF | TRBJ2-3 | TRBV7-8 | .
CSSGTGINEQFF | TRBJ2-1 | TRBV20-1 | TRBD1
CASSPRVQGEQFF | TRBJ2-1 | TRBV18 | .
CSVEDGQLLPCIGSGANVLTF | TRBJ2-6 | TRBV29-1 | .
CSARSRQASTDTQYF | TRBJ2-3 | TRBV20-1 | .
CASTLLSGNEKLFF | TRBJ1-4 | TRBV27 | .
CASSPGDRNTIYF | TRBJ1-3 | TRBV5-1 | .
CASSLGGFTEAFF | TRBJ1-1 | TRBV7-3 | .
CSARDGDRGLETQYF | TRBJ2-5 | TRBV20-1 | TRBD1
CASSLGGTARTHEQYF | TRBJ2-7 | TRBV5-1 | TRBD1
CASSYGGNTGELFF | TRBJ2-2 | TRBV6-5 | .
CASSFSSGSSYNEQFF | TRBJ2-1 | TRBV7-9 | TRBD2
CASSPMTDTQYF | TRBJ2-3 | TRBV18 | .
CASSLVTRGEETQYF | TRBJ2-5 | TRBV7-9 | .
CASTKYTDTEAFF | TRBJ1-1 | TRBV2 | .
CASSRAGTSGPYNEQFF | TRBJ2-1 | TRBV6-1 | TRBD2
CASRYRVMNTEAFF | TRBJ1-1 | TRBV6-2/TRBV6-3 | .
CASRMPYTDTQYF | TRBJ2-3 | TRBV19 | .
CSARRGRNTGELFF | TRBJ2-2 | TRBV20-1 | .
CASSYRGAGELFF | TRBJ2-2 | TRBV7-3 | TRBD2
CAWSVLGRVIYGYTF | TRBJ1-2 | TRBV30 | .
CSVAGIADSYEQYF | TRBJ2-7 | TRBV29-1 | .
CASSLRGTSGSGEQYF | TRBJ2-7 | TRBV12-3/TRBV12-4 | TRBD2
CSARVPGLAGDLSYEQYF | TRBJ2-7 | TRBV20-1 | TRBD2
CASRKSGLSYEQYF | TRBJ2-7 | TRBV12-3/TRBV12-4 | .
CASSQGGGGNQPQHF | TRBJ1-5 | TRBV6-1 | .
CASSYSLPRAWTEAFF | TRBJ1-1 | TRBV6-5 | .
CASSQPTGVIENTIYF | TRBJ1-3 | TRBV4-1 | TRBD1
CASSSFSQETQYF | TRBJ2-5 | TRBV7-2 | .
CASSQGPQAQETQYF | TRBJ2-5 | TRBV3-1 | .
CASSSHTRTAYNEQFF | TRBJ2-1 | TRBV7-3 | .
CASSSLTTGVPPTEAFF | TRBJ1-1 | TRBV5-1 | .
CASSLVVSYGEQFF | TRBJ2-1 | TRBV5-1 | .
CASSAMVGGINEQFF | TRBJ2-1 | TRBV12-3/TRBV12-4 | .
CASSGAGSGANVLTF | TRBJ2-6 | TRBV9 | .
CASSREGTTNEKLFF | TRBJ1-4 | TRBV3-1 | .